The 31 T cell receptor beta chains below all came from one sample that was sequenced in a study of shared clonotypes between healthy human individuals. Measured with immunoSEQ multiplex PCR; TCRdb has only the in-frame clones, and not every one. The table lists some 650,000 clones, about 96% of them singletons. Sequencing was performed on naive CD4+ T cells sorted from blood. Subset meaning: CD45RA+ positively selected. These receptors originate from a woman between 25 and 40 years old in good health.

V gene TRBV5-1 combines with J gene TRBJ1-1, with D possibly matching TRBD1 (6 bases). Trimming stripped 1 base from V and 2 bases from J, with 18 bases between. This CDR3 is 17 amino acids long. Germline V CDR1 and CDR2: SGHRS, YFSETQ. The CDR3 spells CASSLSAQGPPNTEAFF. The CDR3 DNA reads as TGCGCCAGCAGCTTGTCGGCACAGGGACCACCTAACACTGAAGCTTTCTTT.

This chain uses TRBV11-2 with TRBJ2-5; 13 positions match TRBD2. The CDR3 totals 18 residues. CDR1 and CDR2 from the germline V gene are SGHAT and FQNNGV. The J segment lost 4 bases and the V segment lost 1 base, leaving 9 bases of the junction unmatched. The CDR3 nucleotides are TGTGCCAGCAGCTTAGTGAACCTCCGGACTAGCGGGGGAGAGACCCAGTACTTC. As protein: CASSLVNLRTSGGETQYF. Complete variable domain (other parts from reference TRBV11-2 and TRBJ2-5): EAGVAQSPRYKIIEKRQSVAFWCNPISGHATLYWYQQILGQGPKLLIQFQNNGVVDDSQLPKDRFSAERLKGVDSTLKIQPAKLEDSAVYLCASSLVNLRTSGGETQYFGPGTRLLVL.

The V gene is TRBV27, the J gene TRBJ2-7, with D hard to call. The CDR3 runs 13 residues. V was cut by 6 bases and J by 2 bases, with 11 bases left in between. Germline CDR1 and CDR2: MNHEY and SMNVEV (reference sequence). CDR3 sequence (DNA): TGTGCCAGCAGCCGACTCGCAGCCTACGAGCAGTACTTC. Protein: CASSRLAAYEQYF.

CDR3 DNA sequence: TGTGCCAGCAGCTTAGGCGGGGGGGGAACAGATACGCAGTATTTT. Translation gives CASSLGGGGTDTQYF. The gene calls are TRBV11-2 and TRBJ2-3; 9 nucleotides align to TRBD2. This CDR3 spans 15 amino acids. Germline CDR1 SGHAT, CDR2 FQNNGV. Losses at the gene ends were 1 base for V and 3 bases for J; bases not matched to a gene: 2.

The chain combines TRBV30 with TRBJ1-5, with 11 bases lining up with TRBD1. V trimming: 5 bases; J trimming: 9 bases; junction bases outside the gene matches: 9. CDR3 length: 14 residues. The V gene's germline CDR1 is GTSNPN and CDR2 SVGIG (reference sequence). This CDR3 is CAWDLGTGGLPQHF. In nucleotides, the CDR3 is TGTGCCTGGGACCTCGGGACAGGGGGATTGCCCCAGCATTTT.

The chain uses TRBV7-6 and TRBJ2-5; D not certain. The CDR3 extends over 13 amino acids. V was cut by 5 bases and J by 4 bases, with 11 bases left in between. Germline V lookup: CDR1 SGHVS, CDR2 FNYEAQ. The CDR3 region has the DNA TGTGCCAGCAGCCAACGGTGGACAGAGACCCAGTACTTC. Its translation: CASSQRWTETQYF.

J is TRBJ1-2 and V is TRBV6-5; no definite D call. Germline V gene sequence: CDR1 MNHEY, CDR2 SVGAGI. The V gene lost 0 bases and the J gene lost 8 bases, with 13 bases spanning the gap. The CDR3 length is 14 residues. The CDR3 sequence: CASSYSWASDGYTF. The DNA for the CDR3 is TGTGCCAGCAGTTACTCCTGGGCTAGCGACGGCTACACCTTC.

The table lists this clone with a count of one. The rearrangement joins TRBV2 to TRBJ2-7; tentative D call: TRBD2 (6 bases). Per germline, CDR1 SNHLY and CDR2 FYNNEI. The CDR3 runs 11 residues. V lost 10 bases to trimming and J lost 3 bases, with 10 bases between them. The CDR3 nucleotides read TGTGCCACCCGGGAGCTCTACGAGCAGTACTTC. Encoded protein: CATRELYEQYF.

The chain has TRBV6-5 and TRBJ2-7; D unresolved. Germline loops: CDR1 MNHEY, CDR2 SVGAGI. This CDR3 has 14 amino acids. Trimming removed 2 bases from V and 2 bases from J, with 10 bases in between. Here the CDR3 reads CASSYEEITYEQYF. The CDR3 nucleotides read TGTGCCAGCAGTTACGAGGAAATTACCTACGAGCAGTACTTC.

V is TRBV28 and J is TRBJ2-4; no clear D gene. Per the germline V gene, CDR1 is MDHEN and CDR2 is SYDVKM. The CDR3 is 14 residues long. V dropped 2 bases and J dropped 5 bases, with 10 bases sitting between them. The CDR3 sequence is CASSLTPAQNIQYF. CDR3 bases: TGTGCCAGCAGTTTAACACCGGCCCAAAACATTCAGTACTTC.

The V and J genes are TRBV28 and TRBJ2-1, with D unclear. Germline V gives CDR1 MDHEN, CDR2 SYDVKM. This CDR3 has 15 amino acids. Trimming took 5 bases from V and 5 from J, leaving 16 bases between them. The CDR3: CASSELHSVHNEQFF. CDR3 nucleotides: TGTGCCAGCAGTGAACTTCACTCGGTTCACAATGAGCAGTTCTTC. Filled out from reference TRBV28 and TRBJ2-1, the complete variable domain reads DVKVTQSSRYLVKRTGEKVFLECVQDMDHENMFWYRQDPGLGLRLIYFSYDVKMKEKGDIPEGYSVSREKKERFSLILESASTNQTSMYLCASSELHSVHNEQFFGPGTRLTVL.

The chain employs TRBV2 and TRBJ2-3; D might be TRBD1 (5 bases). The length of the CDR3 is 14 residues. Germline loops: CDR1 SNHLY, CDR2 FYNNEI. Trimming removed 4 bases from V and 2 bases from J, with 10 bases in between. CDR3 in amino acids: CASSGQLPTDTQYF. For the CDR3, the DNA is TGTGCCAGCAGTGGACAGTTACCCACAGATACGCAGTATTTT.

This clone was seen a single time. The chain carries TRBV7-2 and TRBJ2-3; 11 nucleotides align to TRBD2. The ends lost 5 bases at V and 5 bases at J; junction bases unmatched: 6. Germline V CDR1 and CDR2: SGHTA, FQGNSA. The CDR3 runs to 15 residues. CDR3 bases: TGTGCCAGCAGCCCTGGGACTAGCGGTGTAGATACGCAGTATTTT. It encodes CASSPGTSGVDTQYF.

In DNA, the CDR3 is TGCGCCAGCAGCCCACGACCCGATTCACCCCTCCACTTT. Its translation is CASSPRPDSPLHF. The chain carries TRBV5-1 and TRBJ1-6; no reliable D call. The length of the CDR3 is 13 residues. CDR1 is SGHRS, CDR2 YFSETQ, per germline. Trimming cost V 4 bases and J 8 bases, with 10 bases left between them.

CDR3: CASSWDSQNQPQHF. The DNA for the CDR3 is TGTGCCAGCAGTTGGGACAGCCAAAATCAGCCCCAGCATTTT. The rearrangement joins TRBV27 to TRBJ1-5; 7 bases line up with TRBD1. The CDR3 consists of 14 residues. The junction had 4 bases not matched to a gene; V was cut back by 4 bases and J by 4 bases. Germline V gene data show CDR1 as MNHEY and CDR2 as SMNVEV (reference sequence).

This clone appeared once. This chain uses TRBV20-1 with TRBJ2-7; TRBD1 is a possible D gene (6 bases). This CDR3 has 11 residues. V lost 5 bases, J lost 7 bases, and 12 bases lay in between. CDR1 and CDR2 from the germline V gene are DFQATT and SNEGSKA (reference sequence). The chain's CDR3 is CSAAGVDEQYF. The CDR3 region has the DNA TGCAGTGCTGCAGGGGTGGATGAGCAGTACTTC.

The genes are TRBV30 and TRBJ2-1, with D tentatively TRBD1 (6 bases). This CDR3 is 13 amino acids long. V was pared by 3 bases and J by 8 bases, with 14 bases between. Germline assignment: CDR1 GTSNPN and CDR2 SVGIG (reference sequence). CDR3 DNA sequence: TGTGCCTGGAGAGCCGGGACATCCCATGAGCAGTTCTTC. It codes for CAWRAGTSHEQFF. Together with reference TRBV30 and TRBJ2-1, the CDR3 gives the full variable domain: SQTIHQWPATLVQPVGSPLSLECTVEGTSNPNLYWYRQAAGRGLQLLFYSVGIGQISSEVPQNLSASRPQDRQFILSSKKLLLSDSGFYLCAWRAGTSHEQFFGPGTRLTVL.

The rearrangement joins TRBV28 to TRBJ2-7; a possible D gene is TRBD2 (6 bases). The CDR3 length is 15 residues. V gave up 2 bases and J gave up 0 bases, with 11 bases separating them. The germline V gene has CDR1 MDHEN and CDR2 SYDVKM. CDR3 nucleotides: TGTGCCAGCAGTTTAGACCTAGCGAACTCCTACGAGCAGTACTTC. It codes for CASSLDLANSYEQYF.

The CDR3 region is CASRTSGRTDTQYF. CDR3 DNA: TGTGCCAGCAGAACTAGCGGACGCACAGATACGCAGTATTTT. The rearrangement uses TRBV7-9 and TRBJ2-3, with 8 nucleotides matching TRBD2. Germline CDR1 reads SEHNR; CDR2 reads FQNEAQ (reference sequence). V lost 6 bases and J lost 1; bases outside the gene matches: 3. This CDR3 is 14 amino acids long.

The chain combines TRBV28 with TRBJ1-2, with TRBD1 as a possible D gene (5 bases). Germline CDR1 reads MDHEN; CDR2 reads SYDVKM. The CDR3 loop spans 14 amino acids. The ends were cut back, 2 bases at V and 8 bases at J, with 15 bases in the middle. This chain's CDR3 is CASSLKGLRGGYTF. As DNA, the CDR3 is TGTGCCAGCAGTTTAAAAGGGCTTCGGGGCGGCTACACCTTC.

The chain couples TRBV29-1 to TRBJ2-7, with a tentative D call TRBD2 (5 bases). Germline values: CDR1 SQVTM, CDR2 ANQGSEA. V gave up 5 bases and J gave up 0 bases, with 11 bases separating them. This CDR3 contains 13 residues. The CDR3 spells CSVRRRSSYEQYF. CDR3 DNA: TGCAGCGTTCGTAGGAGGAGCTCCTACGAGCAGTACTTC.

CDR3 DNA: TGTGCCAGCTCAGTTCTAGGCATTATCGAAAACCCCAGCCAGCCCCAGCATTTT. Its translation: CASSVLGIIENPSQPQHF. This sequence joins TRBV18 and TRBJ1-5; D remains ambiguous. The ends were cut back, 5 bases at V and 7 bases at J, with 27 bases in the middle. Germline V gives CDR1 KGHSH, CDR2 LQKENI. This CDR3 has 18 residues.

This chain connects TRBV14 to TRBJ2-7; possibly TRBD1 for D (5 bases). V was pared by 4 bases and J by 2 bases, with 15 bases between. This CDR3 is 15 amino acids long. Germline CDR1 is SGHDN and CDR2 is FVKESK. The CDR3 loop is CASSRKDKNTYEQYF. The CDR3, as DNA: TGTGCCAGCAGCCGGAAGGACAAAAACACCTACGAGCAGTACTTC.

The chain is built from TRBV2 and TRBJ1-3; D gene unclear. Trimming took off 5 bases at V and 0 bases at J, with 17 bases between the two ends. The CDR3 has 17 residues. Germline V lookup: CDR1 SNHLY, CDR2 FYNNEI. The CDR3 region has the DNA TGTGCCAGCAGTTCCCTAGGGCTTGCGCTCTCTGGAAACACCATATATTTT. Translating gives CASSSLGLALSGNTIYF.

The V and J genes are TRBV12-5 and TRBJ1-2; weak D call: TRBD1 (6 bases). The CDR3 spans 13 residues. V lost 6 bases to trimming and J lost 8 bases, with 16 bases between them. Per germline, CDR1 LGHNT and CDR2 FRNRAP. In DNA form, the CDR3 reads TGTGCTAGTGGAATGACAGGATATTCGGGCTACACCTTC. Amino acids: CASGMTGYSGYTF.

CDR3 bases: TGTGCCAGCAGTCCTCTCTCCCCTCTCGACAGGAACACTGAAGCTTTCTTT. Its protein is CASSPLSPLDRNTEAFF. This sequence joins TRBV28 and TRBJ1-1; tentatively, D is TRBD1 (5 bases). CDR1 is MDHEN and CDR2 is SYDVKM in the germline V gene. The CDR3 is 17 amino acids. With 5 bases removed from V and 1 base from J, the gap between germline ends came to 20 bases.

The chain employs TRBV28 and TRBJ1-3; D perhaps matches TRBD1 (5 bases). Per germline, CDR1 MDHEN and CDR2 SYDVKM. CDR3 length: 16 residues. The V and J ends lost 5 bases and 0 bases respectively, with 14 bases between them. CDR3 sequence reads: CASSPSHRNSGNTIYF. The CDR3 DNA reads TGTGCCAGCAGTCCGTCACACAGGAACTCTGGAAACACCATATATTTT.

The gene calls are TRBV10-2 and TRBJ2-6, with 9 nucleotides matching TRBD1. Per the germline V gene, CDR1 is WSHSY and CDR2 is SAAADI. Unmatched junction bases numbered 7, after V lost 7 bases and J lost 3 bases. The CDR3 consists of 16 residues. The DNA for the CDR3 is TGCGCCAGCACTGGGACAGGGAGAGGTGGGGCCAACGTCCTGACTTTC. Protein product: CASTGTGRGGANVLTF.

This chain connects TRBV5-5 to TRBJ1-5; possibly TRBD1 for D (6 bases). The CDR3 has 15 residues. V was clipped by 0 bases and J by 3 bases, with 10 bases between them. In germline, CDR1 is SGHKS, CDR2 YYEKEE (reference sequence). The CDR3 loop is CASSLEGHVNQPQHF. The CDR3 DNA reads TGTGCCAGCAGCTTGGAGGGACACGTCAATCAGCCCCAGCATTTT.

The V call is TRBV5-1, the J call TRBJ2-5; TRBD1 matches at 9 bases. With 0 bases clipped from V and 4 bases from J, the junction kept 4 bases outside the gene matches. Germline V lookup: CDR1 SGHRS, CDR2 YFSETQ. There are 15 residues in the CDR3. The CDR3 DNA reads TGCGCCAGCAGCTTGGGGACAGGGGTTGTAGAGACCCAGTACTTC. It encodes CASSLGTGVVETQYF.

V usage is TRBV7-2 and J usage is TRBJ2-3; 10 nucleotides line up with TRBD2. The CDR3 consists of 13 residues. Germline assignment: CDR1 SGHTA and CDR2 FQGNSA. V gave up 7 bases and J gave up 6 bases; unmatched junction bases: 4. The CDR3: CASKLAGVDTQYF. CDR3 nucleotide sequence: TGTGCCAGCAAGCTAGCGGGGGTGGATACGCAGTATTTT.